The rows below give T cell receptor beta chains drawn from one sample of a study of blood T cell repertoires in COVID-19. Profiling relied on immunoSEQ multiplex PCR, and the TCRdb table lists in-frame clones only, not all of them. The sample has hundreds of thousands of clones; 70% to 90% are singletons. The sample comprised PBMCs or T cells enriched from blood (not recorded which). The source is a man aged 18 to 30 who had recovered from COVID-19. Each CDR3 is given with its conserved first and last residue. Each record gives: D gene, V gene, J gene, CDR3 protein, CDR3 DNA. D genes are given only for firm matches.

D gene: .
V gene: TRBV6-5
J gene: TRBJ2-2
CDR3 protein: CASSYFGGSNTGELFF
CDR3 DNA: TGTGCCAGCAGTTACTTTGGCGGGTCGAACACCGGGGAGCTGTTTTTT

D gene: .
V gene: TRBV5-6
J gene: TRBJ2-3
CDR3 protein: CASSLALQASTDTQYF
CDR3 DNA: TGTGCCAGCAGCTTGGCACTTCAGGCGAGCACAGATACGCAGTATTTT

D gene: .
V gene: TRBV25-1
J gene: TRBJ2-5
CDR3 protein: CASSKGQTYQETQYF
CDR3 DNA: TGTGCCAGCAGTAAAGGACAGACGTACCAAGAGACCCAGTACTTC

D gene: .
V gene: TRBV11-2
J gene: TRBJ2-5
CDR3 protein: CASSLGASKRETQYF
CDR3 DNA: TGTGCCAGCAGCTTAGGGGCTAGCAAGCGGGAGACCCAGTACTTC

D gene: .
V gene: TRBV15
J gene: TRBJ1-5
CDR3 protein: CATSITGIRNQPQHF
CDR3 DNA: TGTGCCACCAGTATTACAGGGATCCGGAATCAGCCCCAGCATTTT

D gene: TRBD2
V gene: TRBV3-1/TRBV3-2
J gene: TRBJ2-1
CDR3 protein: CASSQDTGGSINEQFF
CDR3 DNA: TGTGCCAGCAGCCAAGACACGGGGGGGTCGATAAACGAGCAGTTCTTC

D gene: .
V gene: TRBV7-8
J gene: TRBJ1-1
CDR3 protein: CASSRDRSGTEAFF
CDR3 DNA: TGTGCCAGCAGCCGAGACAGGTCGGGCACTGAAGCTTTCTTT

D gene: .
V gene: TRBV11-3
J gene: TRBJ1-1
CDR3 protein: CASSLQGPLSTEAFF
CDR3 DNA: TGTGCCAGCAGCTTACAGGGGCCGCTTAGCACTGAAGCTTTCTTT

D gene: .
V gene: TRBV6-5
J gene: TRBJ2-1
CDR3 protein: CASRRDRQVYNEQFF
CDR3 DNA: TGTGCCAGCAGGAGGGATCGACAGGTATACAATGAGCAGTTCTTC

D gene: TRBD1
V gene: TRBV6-5
J gene: TRBJ1-5
CDR3 protein: CASRPGQQHQPQHF
CDR3 DNA: TGTGCCAGCAGACCGGGACAGCAACATCAGCCCCAGCATTTT

D gene: .
V gene: TRBV5-6
J gene: TRBJ2-5
CDR3 protein: CASSSYQGKYQETQYF
CDR3 DNA: TGTGCCAGCAGCTCCTATCAGGGAAAGTACCAAGAGACCCAGTACTTC

D gene: .
V gene: TRBV18
J gene: TRBJ1-5
CDR3 protein: CASSPQGAGSNQPQHF
CDR3 DNA: TGTGCCAGCTCACCACAGGGAGCGGGAAGCAATCAGCCCCAGCATTTT

D gene: TRBD1
V gene: TRBV6-5
J gene: TRBJ1-2
CDR3 protein: CASSYRGTAYGYTF
CDR3 DNA: TGTGCCAGCAGTTACCGGGGGACAGCCTATGGCTACACCTTC

D gene: TRBD2
V gene: TRBV7-9
J gene: TRBJ2-5
CDR3 protein: CASSLGGTSGTQYF
CDR3 DNA: TGTGCCAGCAGCTTGGGGGGGACTAGCGGGACCCAGTACTTC

D gene: .
V gene: TRBV6-4
J gene: TRBJ2-1
CDR3 protein: CASSDQGTEQFF
CDR3 DNA: TGTGCCAGCAGTGACCAGGGAACTGAGCAGTTCTTC

D gene: TRBD2
V gene: TRBV5-1
J gene: TRBJ2-3
CDR3 protein: CASSLTGSTSGEWADTQYF
CDR3 DNA: TGCGCCAGCAGCTTGACAGGATCGACTAGCGGGGAGTGGGCAGATACGCAGTATTTT